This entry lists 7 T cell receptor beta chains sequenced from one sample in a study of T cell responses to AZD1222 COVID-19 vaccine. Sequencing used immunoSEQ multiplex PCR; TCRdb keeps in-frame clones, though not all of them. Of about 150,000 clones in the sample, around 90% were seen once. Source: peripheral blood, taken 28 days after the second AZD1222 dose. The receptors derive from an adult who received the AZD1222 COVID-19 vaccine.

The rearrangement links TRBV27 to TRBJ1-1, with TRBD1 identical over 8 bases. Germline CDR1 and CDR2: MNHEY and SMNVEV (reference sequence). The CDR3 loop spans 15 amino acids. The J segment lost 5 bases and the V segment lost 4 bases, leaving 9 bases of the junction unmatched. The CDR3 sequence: CASSSRTGTTTEAFF. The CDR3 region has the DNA TGTGCCAGCAGTTCTAGGACAGGGACGACGACTGAAGCTTTCTTT.

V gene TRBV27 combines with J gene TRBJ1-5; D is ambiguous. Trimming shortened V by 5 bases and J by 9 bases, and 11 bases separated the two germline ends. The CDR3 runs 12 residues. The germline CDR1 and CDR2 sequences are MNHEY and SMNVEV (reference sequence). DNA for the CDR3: TGTGCCAGCAGTCTCGACGGAGGGCCCCAGCATTTT. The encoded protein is CASSLDGGPQHF.

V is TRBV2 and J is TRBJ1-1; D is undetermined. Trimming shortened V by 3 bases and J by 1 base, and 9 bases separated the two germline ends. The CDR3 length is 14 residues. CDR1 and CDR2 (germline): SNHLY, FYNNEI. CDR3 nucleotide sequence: TGTGCCAGCAGTGAGTTTCAGACGAACACTGAAGCTTTCTTT. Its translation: CASSEFQTNTEAFF.

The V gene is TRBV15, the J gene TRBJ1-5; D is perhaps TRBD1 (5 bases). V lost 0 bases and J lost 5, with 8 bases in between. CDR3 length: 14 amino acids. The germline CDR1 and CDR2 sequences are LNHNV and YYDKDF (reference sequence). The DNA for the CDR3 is TGTGCCACCAGCAGAGATCGGGGGGATCAGCCCCAGCATTTT. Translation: CATSRDRGDQPQHF.

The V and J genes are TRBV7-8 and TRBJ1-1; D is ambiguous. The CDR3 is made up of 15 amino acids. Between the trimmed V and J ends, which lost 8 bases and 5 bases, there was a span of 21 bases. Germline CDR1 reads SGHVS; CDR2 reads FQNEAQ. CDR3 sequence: CASAPVEGGETEAFF. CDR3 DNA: TGTGCCAGCGCTCCCGTCGAAGGAGGAGAGACTGAAGCTTTCTTT.

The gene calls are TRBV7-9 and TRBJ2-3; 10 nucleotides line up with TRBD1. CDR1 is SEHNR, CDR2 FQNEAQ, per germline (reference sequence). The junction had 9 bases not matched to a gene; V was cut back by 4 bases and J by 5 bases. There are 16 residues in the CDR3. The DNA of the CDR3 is TGTGCCAGCAGCTCGACGAGGGACAGGGGCAAAGATACGCAGTATTTT. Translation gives CASSSTRDRGKDTQYF.

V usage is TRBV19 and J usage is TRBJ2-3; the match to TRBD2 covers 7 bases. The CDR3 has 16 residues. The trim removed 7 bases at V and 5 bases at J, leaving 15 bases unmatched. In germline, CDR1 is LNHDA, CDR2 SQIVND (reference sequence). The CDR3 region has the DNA TGTGCCAGTACCCCTCGGGGAGGGGCGGTCGGAGATACGCAGTATTTT. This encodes CASTPRGGAVGDTQYF.